These T cell receptor beta chains were read from a single sample in a study of cytomegalovirus exposure and HLA in healthy donors. Only in-frame clones appear in the TCRdb table, and some are missing; sequencing was by immunoSEQ multiplex PCR. The data contain approximately 170,000 clones, about three quarters of them singletons. The sequenced sample was PBMCs. These TCRs come from a female donor in good health and CMV-seronegative. Both conserved end residues are part of each CDR3. The order of the fields is J gene, clone size, D gene, V gene, CDR3 DNA, CDR3 protein. The D gene is left open where the match is weak. Rows may omit the clone size; those that give it use once, few, many or a size class.

J: TRBJ2-3; size: once; D: TRBD1; V: TRBV5-4; DNA: TGTGCCAGCAGGTTGCAGGGGGCGAAAGATACGCAGTATTTT; CDR3: CASRLQGAKDTQYF
J: TRBJ1-1; size: few; D: TRBD1; V: TRBV7-9; DNA: TGTGCCAGCAGCTTTTGGACAGGCACGAACACTGAAGCTTTCTTT; CDR3: CASSFWTGTNTEAFF
J: TRBJ2-3; size: few; D: -; V: TRBV6-1; DNA: TGTGCCAGCAGTGAAGCTGCCGGGACAACAGATACGCAGTATTTT; CDR3: CASSEAAGTTDTQYF
J: TRBJ1-1; size: -; D: -; V: TRBV30; DNA: TGTGCCTGGAGTGCCCATGTTGAGGAGATGAGGGCTTTCTTT; CDR3: CAWSAHVEEMRAFF
J: TRBJ1-4; size: -; D: -; V: TRBV6-1; DNA: TGTGCCAGCAGTGATCCGGGGAAGAATGAAAAACTGTTTTTT; CDR3: CASSDPGKNEKLFF
J: TRBJ1-2; size: once; D: -; V: TRBV2; DNA: TGTGCCAGCAGTTTGGGCAGGGCTGGGGGCTACACCTTC; CDR3: CASSLGRAGGYTF
J: TRBJ1-2; size: -; D: -; V: TRBV28; DNA: TGTGCCAGCAGTTTCGCCAGCTATGGCTACACCTTC; CDR3: CASSFASYGYTF
J: TRBJ1-4; size: -; D: -; V: TRBV5-6; DNA: TGTGCCAGCAGCTTGGCCGCCAGGGGTGAAAAACTGTTTTTT; CDR3: CASSLAARGEKLFF
J: TRBJ1-1; size: -; D: -; V: TRBV30; DNA: TGTGCCTGGAGAGGGGTCACTGAAGCTTTCTTT; CDR3: CAWRGVTEAFF
J: TRBJ1-2; size: -; D: TRBD1; V: TRBV11-2; DNA: TGTGCCAGCAGCACAGGGGGCGCGGGGGGCTACACCTTC; CDR3: CASSTGGAGGYTF
J: TRBJ1-1; size: -; D: -; V: TRBV6-5; DNA: TGTGCCAGCAAGTCCGGGACAACGAACACTGAAGCTTTCTTT; CDR3: CASKSGTTNTEAFF
J: TRBJ2-3; size: once; D: TRBD2; V: TRBV9; DNA: TGTGCCAGCAGCGTAGTTGCTAGCGGTCTCACAGATACGCAGTATTTT; CDR3: CASSVVASGLTDTQYF
J: TRBJ1-1; size: -; D: TRBD1; V: TRBV28; DNA: TGTGCCAGCAGACTATCTGGACAGGGGGCCACTGAAGCTTTCTTT; CDR3: CASRLSGQGATEAFF
J: TRBJ1-5; size: -; D: -; V: TRBV28; DNA: TGTGCCAGCAGCCCAGGTGGTGAGAGCAATCAGCCCCAGCATTTT; CDR3: CASSPGGESNQPQHF
J: TRBJ2-2; size: -; D: TRBD2; V: TRBV5-1; DNA: TGCGCCAGCAGCTCCACTTCCGGGACTAGCGTAGGCACCGGGGAGCTGTTTTTT; CDR3: CASSSTSGTSVGTGELFF
J: TRBJ2-7; size: -; D: TRBD1; V: TRBV27; DNA: TGTGCCAGCCTTCTCAGACAGGGAGCGGACGAGCAGTACTTC; CDR3: CASLLRQGADEQYF
J: TRBJ2-3; size: -; D: -; V: TRBV6-1; DNA: TGTGCCAGCAGTGAAACAGCGGAACATACGCAGTATTTT; CDR3: CASSETAEHTQYF
J: TRBJ1-3; size: few; D: -; V: TRBV18; DNA: TGTGCCAGCTCACCAACAGGGTACGGGAACACCATATATTTT; CDR3: CASSPTGYGNTIYF
J: TRBJ1-2; size: -; D: TRBD1; V: TRBV7-9; DNA: TGTGCCAGCAGTCCTGCAGGGGGCTATGGCTACACCTTC; CDR3: CASSPAGGYGYTF
J: TRBJ1-1; size: once; D: -; V: TRBV18; DNA: TGTGCCAGCTCACCGTTGACAGACTTTGTAGGCACTGAAGCTTTCTTT; CDR3: CASSPLTDFVGTEAFF
J: TRBJ2-5; size: -; D: TRBD2; V: TRBV4-2; DNA: TGTGCCAGCAGCTCCGAAGCGGGACGAGAGACCCAGTACTTC; CDR3: CASSSEAGRETQYF
J: TRBJ1-2; size: -; D: -; V: TRBV28; DNA: TGTGCCAGCAGCTCCGGGACAAACTATGGCTACACCTTC; CDR3: CASSSGTNYGYTF
J: TRBJ2-3; size: -; D: TRBD2; V: TRBV19; DNA: TGTGCCAGTAGTCCCGACGGGGGGATAAGCACAGATACGCAGTATTTT; CDR3: CASSPDGGISTDTQYF
J: TRBJ1-1; size: -; D: -; V: TRBV5-1; DNA: TGCGCCAGCAGCTTTGGCCACAGGTTACGTAGGATGAACACTGAAGCTTTCTTT; CDR3: CASSFGHRLRRMNTEAFF
J: TRBJ2-7; size: few; D: TRBD2; V: TRBV19; DNA: TGTGCCAGTAGTCTGGGACTAGCGGGACCCTACGAGCAGTACTTC; CDR3: CASSLGLAGPYEQYF
J: TRBJ2-5; size: -; D: -; V: TRBV7-7; DNA: TGTGCTAGCAGCCCTAATGAGGAGACCCAGTACTTC; CDR3: CASSPNEETQYF
J: TRBJ2-5; size: once; D: -; V: TRBV9; DNA: TGTGCCAGCAGCCAACGCGCGGGGCTCTCAGAGACCCAGTACTTC; CDR3: CASSQRAGLSETQYF
J: TRBJ2-5; size: -; D: -; V: TRBV7-2; DNA: TGTGCCAGCAGCCCCCCGGCCGGGGAGACCCAGTACTTC; CDR3: CASSPPAGETQYF
J: TRBJ1-2; size: few; D: TRBD1; V: TRBV4-3; DNA: TGCGCCAGCAGCCAATACAGGGGGCGGGATGGCTACACCTTC; CDR3: CASSQYRGRDGYTF
J: TRBJ2-6; size: once; D: -; V: TRBV9; DNA: TGTGCCAGCAGCGCGAGTCACTCTGGGGCCAACGTCCTGACTTTC; CDR3: CASSASHSGANVLTF
J: TRBJ1-1; size: -; D: -; V: TRBV30; DNA: TGTGCCTGGAGTGGACAAAAGAACACTGAAGCTTTCTTT; CDR3: CAWSGQKNTEAFF
J: TRBJ1-5; size: -; D: -; V: TRBV6-6; DNA: TGTGCCAGCAGACCAAGACAGGATTATAGCAATCAGCCCCAGCATTTT; CDR3: CASRPRQDYSNQPQHF
J: TRBJ1-1; size: once; D: -; V: TRBV7-2; DNA: TGTGCCAGCAGCAGGGTGGGGGGGCTTACTGAAGCTTTCTTT; CDR3: CASSRVGGLTEAFF
J: TRBJ1-2; size: -; D: -; V: TRBV19; DNA: TGTGCCAGTACCTCTAACCCTTCCCACAGGGCCTATGGCTACACCTTC; CDR3: CASTSNPSHRAYGYTF
J: TRBJ2-3; size: once; D: TRBD1; V: TRBV28; DNA: TGTGCCAGCGGGACAGCCAGCACAGATACGCAGTATTTT; CDR3: CASGTASTDTQYF
J: TRBJ1-1; size: -; D: -; V: TRBV7-2; DNA: TGTGCCAGCAGCTCGGCCCAGGGTCCCAACACTGAAGCTTTCTTT; CDR3: CASSSAQGPNTEAFF
J: TRBJ2-7; size: -; D: -; V: TRBV4-3; DNA: TGCGCCAGCAGCCAAGATTGGTCAGTACGGGCCTACGAGCAGTACTTC; CDR3: CASSQDWSVRAYEQYF
J: TRBJ1-2; size: -; D: -; V: TRBV11-2; DNA: TGTGCCAGCAGCTTAGTTCCAAGAGCTAACTATGGCTACACCTTC; CDR3: CASSLVPRANYGYTF
J: TRBJ2-1; size: -; D: TRBD1; V: TRBV4-3; DNA: TGCGCCAGCAGCCAGGAGGACAGGGGCTACAATGAGCAGTTCTTC; CDR3: CASSQEDRGYNEQFF
J: TRBJ1-4; size: -; D: -; V: TRBV2; DNA: TGTGCCAGCATTTACGGGCGGGCCGAAAAACTGTTTTTT; CDR3: CASIYGRAEKLFF
J: TRBJ2-7; size: once; D: TRBD2; V: TRBV2; DNA: TGTGCCAGCAGGACGAGCGGGAGGGGTTCAGACGAGCAGTACTTC; CDR3: CASRTSGRGSDEQYF
J: TRBJ1-2; size: -; D: TRBD1; V: TRBV6-1; DNA: TGTGCCAGCAGTGTCCGACAGGGTGGCACATATGGCTACACCTTC; CDR3: CASSVRQGGTYGYTF
J: TRBJ1-2; size: few; D: -; V: TRBV5-6; DNA: TGTGCCACCCAAGACAGGAACTATGGCTACACCTTC; CDR3: CATQDRNYGYTF
J: TRBJ2-7; size: -; D: TRBD2; V: TRBV27; DNA: TGTGCCAGCACCTTACGGGGGGGGGAATCCTACGAGCAGTACTTC; CDR3: CASTLRGGESYEQYF
J: TRBJ1-2; size: -; D: -; V: TRBV7-9; DNA: TGTGCCAGCAGCTTTGACTCCTATGGCTACACCTTC; CDR3: CASSFDSYGYTF
J: TRBJ1-3; size: few; D: -; V: TRBV21-1; DNA: TGTGCCAGCAGGAATGACTGGACAACCGATTACTCTGGAAACACCATATATTTT; CDR3: CASRNDWTTDYSGNTIYF
J: TRBJ1-6; size: -; D: -; V: TRBV27; DNA: TGTGCCAGCAGTTTTGGCGAGGGATGGGATTCACCCCTCCACTTT; CDR3: CASSFGEGWDSPLHF
J: TRBJ2-5; size: few; D: -; V: TRBV11-2; DNA: TGTGCCAGCAGCTTAGATCGTAACCGGGAGACCCAGTACTTC; CDR3: CASSLDRNRETQYF
J: TRBJ2-4; size: -; D: -; V: TRBV11-1; DNA: TGTGCCAGCAGCTCAACATCCAGGGCCGCCAAAAACAGTCAGTACTTC; CDR3: CASSSTSRAAKNSQYF
J: TRBJ1-5; size: -; D: -; V: TRBV19; DNA: TGTGCCAGTACGGCCCCAGGGATGAGCAATCAGCCCCAGCATTTT; CDR3: CASTAPGMSNQPQHF
J: TRBJ2-1; size: -; D: TRBD2; V: TRBV29-1; DNA: TGCAGCGTCCCCCGGCCACTAGCGGGACGCACAGCGTACAATGAGCAGTTCTTC; CDR3: CSVPRPLAGRTAYNEQFF
J: TRBJ2-5; size: few; D: TRBD2; V: TRBV28; DNA: TGTGCCAGCAGTCCCCCCCGGACTAGCGGGAGAGGCGGGGAGACCCAGTACTTC; CDR3: CASSPPRTSGRGGETQYF
J: TRBJ2-3; size: -; D: -; V: TRBV7-3; DNA: TGTGCCAGCAGCTTAATGCCCCTAGGGTATTTT; CDR3: CASSLMPLGYF
J: TRBJ2-2; size: few; D: -; V: TRBV5-8; DNA: TGTGCCAGCAGCTCCGGGGGGCACTCGGGGGCGAACACCGGGGAGCTGTTTTTT; CDR3: CASSSGGHSGANTGELFF
J: TRBJ2-7; size: -; D: -; V: TRBV6-6; DNA: TGTGCCAGCAGCCTAACCTTGTACGAGCAGTACTTC; CDR3: CASSLTLYEQYF
J: TRBJ1-5; size: -; D: TRBD1; V: TRBV27; DNA: TGTGCCAGCAGTGTACAGGGGAGCGGCAATCAGCCCCAGCATTTT; CDR3: CASSVQGSGNQPQHF
J: TRBJ2-7; size: -; D: TRBD1; V: TRBV7-2; DNA: TGTGCCAGCAGTGTCACGACCGGGACAGGGGGCCACGAGCAGTACTTC; CDR3: CASSVTTGTGGHEQYF